The rows below give T cell receptor beta chains drawn from one sample of a study of radiation and T cells in renal cell carcinoma. Some clones are missing from TCRdb's copy, which holds only in-frame ones; the method was immunoSEQ multiplex PCR. The sample contains 150,000 or so clones, around 90% of which appear only once. Sample: blood, taken from a patient whose treatment included radiotherapy and nephrectomy. The receptors shown here come from a woman in her seventies with renal cell carcinoma. CDR3s include the opening cysteine and the closing phenylalanine or tryptophan. Each record gives: J gene, V gene, D gene, clone size, CDR3 DNA, CDR3 protein. D genes are given only for firm matches. Where a row states a size, it is once, few, many or the class of an expanded clone; other rows omit it.

TRBJ1-1 TRBV28 - - TGTGCCAGCAGTTTAGGGGGGATGAACACTGAAGCTTTCTTT CASSLGGMNTEAFF
TRBJ1-3 TRBV2 TRBD1 few TGTGCCAGCAGGCAGCGAACAGGGGATGGAAACACCATATATTTT CASRQRTGDGNTIYF
TRBJ2-2 TRBV5-6 - - TGTGCCAGCAGCCGAGGACAGTTCACCGGGGAGCTGTTTTTT CASSRGQFTGELFF
TRBJ2-3 TRBV25-1 TRBD1 - TGTGCCAGCAGTGAAGGGGACAGGATCACAGATACGCAGTATTTT CASSEGDRITDTQYF
TRBJ2-3 TRBV30 TRBD2 - TGTGCCTGGAGTGTACCAGCGGGGGGACTATCTAGCACAGATACGCAGTATTTT CAWSVPAGGLSSTDTQYF
TRBJ1-5 TRBV7-2 - - TGTGCCAGCAGCTTTCAACCAGGGGATCAGCCCCAGCATTTT CASSFQPGDQPQHF
TRBJ2-2 TRBV5-1 - - TGCGCCAGCAGCTTGGTACAGTCTGGCGGGGAGCTGTTTTTT CASSLVQSGGELFF
TRBJ1-1 TRBV7-9 TRBD1 few TGTGCCAGCAGCGCGGGACAGCCGAACACTGAAGCTTTCTTT CASSAGQPNTEAFF
TRBJ2-4 TRBV30 TRBD1 once TGTGCCTGGAGCGCGCAGGGGGAAAACATTCAGTACTTC CAWSAQGENIQYF
TRBJ1-5 TRBV28 TRBD1 once TGTGCCAGCCTCTCCCCGGGACAGTCCAATCAGCCCCAGCATTTT CASLSPGQSNQPQHF
TRBJ2-3 TRBV7-9 - - TGTGCCAGCAGCTTAGAGGGGTCCCCAGATACGCAGTATTTT CASSLEGSPDTQYF
TRBJ1-5 TRBV28 - - TGTGCCAGCATCCGGAGTAGCAATCAGCCCCAGCATTTT CASIRSSNQPQHF
TRBJ2-2 TRBV7-7 TRBD2 - TGTGCTAGCAGCCGGACTAGCGGGGGGGCCGGGGAGCTGTTTTTT CASSRTSGGAGELFF
TRBJ2-7 TRBV5-4 TRBD2 - TGTGCCAGCAGCTTGAAACTAGCGGGGACCTCCTACGAGCAGTACTTC CASSLKLAGTSYEQYF
TRBJ2-3 TRBV5-4 - - TGTGCCAGCAGCTTGGATTACAGGGTAGCAGATACGCAGTATTTT CASSLDYRVADTQYF
TRBJ2-3 TRBV7-3 - - TGTGCCAGCAGCTCGACTGGAGATACGCAGTATTTT CASSSTGDTQYF
TRBJ1-2 TRBV10-3 - - TGTGCCATCAGTTTGGACAGCTATGGCTACACCTTC CAISLDSYGYTF
TRBJ1-1 TRBV6-6 - - TGTGCCAGCAGTTACCGCGTCGGCAGGTCTGAGGTTATGTCTTTCTTT CASSYRVGRSEVMSFF
TRBJ1-5 TRBV10-3 TRBD1 few TGTGCCATCAGTGGAACAGGGACAGCGAGTCAGCCCCAGCATTTT CAISGTGTASQPQHF
TRBJ2-7 TRBV7-2 - - TGTGCCAGCAGCTTAACGTTGATCCGGAAAGGCTACGAGCAGTACTTC CASSLTLIRKGYEQYF
TRBJ2-7 TRBV5-1 TRBD1 - TGCGCCAGCAGCTCGACAGGGGTAGGCTACGAGCAGTACTTC CASSSTGVGYEQYF